A selection of T cell receptor beta chains follows, all from one sample in a study of T-cell memory formation after mild COVID-19. Each CDR3 protein is one row after TCRdb ran MiXCR on the 5' RACE reads. This sample has 250,000 to 350,000 distinct CDR3 sequences, with roughly a fifth found just once. Input material: PBMCs or a T cell subset sorted from them (not recorded which). The receptors come from a man between 18 and 29 years old who had mild COVID-19 (a few samples of this study predate the infection). Cell type and time point are not known. Each CDR3 is given with its conserved first and last residue. Each record gives: J gene, V gene, D gene, clone size, CDR3 DNA, CDR3 protein. A D gene is named only where the DNA matches it firmly. Clone size is not always given. Where it is, it says once, few, many or a class for expanded clones.

j_call: TRBJ2-7
v_call: TRBV3-1
d_call: TRBD2
clone_size: .
cdr3_nt: TGTGCCAGCGCGCCGCCTAGCGGCACCTACGAGCAGTACTTC
cdr3_aa: CASAPPSGTYEQYF

j_call: TRBJ2-1
v_call: TRBV15
d_call: .
clone_size: many
cdr3_nt: TGTGCCACCAGCGGGGACTCGTCCTACAATGAGCAGTTCTTC
cdr3_aa: CATSGDSSYNEQFF

j_call: TRBJ2-3
v_call: TRBV3-1
d_call: TRBD2
clone_size: many
cdr3_nt: TGTGCCAGCAGCCCCCTAGCGGGGGTCACAGATACGCAGTATTTT
cdr3_aa: CASSPLAGVTDTQYF

j_call: TRBJ2-3
v_call: TRBV7-2
d_call: TRBD2
clone_size: .
cdr3_nt: TGTGCCAGCAGCTTAGAGGGACTAGCATCAGATACGCAGTATTTT
cdr3_aa: CASSLEGLASDTQYF

j_call: TRBJ2-6
v_call: TRBV5-1
d_call: .
clone_size: few
cdr3_nt: TGCGCCAGCAGCGATCTCAGCGGGGCCAACGTCCTGACTTTC
cdr3_aa: CASSDLSGANVLTF

j_call: TRBJ2-7
v_call: TRBV5-1
d_call: .
clone_size: few
cdr3_nt: TGCGCCAGCAGCTTGTTGCAGGGCCCGGTTTACGAGCAGTACTTC
cdr3_aa: CASSLLQGPVYEQYF

j_call: TRBJ2-5
v_call: TRBV28
d_call: .
clone_size: few
cdr3_nt: TGTGCCAGCAGTAAGGTCAGGGAGACCCAGTACTTC
cdr3_aa: CASSKVRETQYF

j_call: TRBJ2-7
v_call: TRBV7-9
d_call: .
clone_size: .
cdr3_nt: TGTGCCAGCAGCTTAGCCCAGGGCAAGCAGTACTTC
cdr3_aa: CASSLAQGKQYF

j_call: TRBJ1-1
v_call: TRBV20-1
d_call: .
clone_size: .
cdr3_nt: TGCAGTGCTAGAGATATCGGACGGCCGGGGGGCACTGAAGCTTTCTTT
cdr3_aa: CSARDIGRPGGTEAFF

j_call: TRBJ1-2
v_call: TRBV5-6
d_call: .
clone_size: few
cdr3_nt: TGTGCCAGCAGCCTCCGGGCTATCTATGGCTACACCTTC
cdr3_aa: CASSLRAIYGYTF

j_call: TRBJ1-6
v_call: TRBV12-3/TRBV12-4
d_call: TRBD1
clone_size: few
cdr3_nt: TGTGCCAGCAGTCGGGACAGACAAAATTCACCCCTCCACTTT
cdr3_aa: CASSRDRQNSPLHF

j_call: TRBJ1-1
v_call: TRBV6-5
d_call: .
clone_size: .
cdr3_nt: TGTGCCAGCAGATACTTAAGAGACACTGAAGCTTTCTTT
cdr3_aa: CASRYLRDTEAFF

j_call: TRBJ2-3
v_call: TRBV6-5
d_call: TRBD2
clone_size: .
cdr3_nt: TGTGCCAGCAAATGGCGGGGGGGGCCAGATACGCAGTATTTT
cdr3_aa: CASKWRGGPDTQYF

j_call: TRBJ1-1
v_call: TRBV19
d_call: .
clone_size: once
cdr3_nt: TGTGCCAGTAGCGAAAGCACAGGGAACACTGAAGCTTTCTTT
cdr3_aa: CASSESTGNTEAFF

j_call: TRBJ2-5
v_call: TRBV6-2/TRBV6-3
d_call: TRBD2
clone_size: few
cdr3_nt: TGTGCCAGCGACGGATTAGCGGGCCAAGAGACCCAGTACTTC
cdr3_aa: CASDGLAGQETQYF

j_call: TRBJ1-2
v_call: TRBV5-1
d_call: .
clone_size: few
cdr3_nt: TGCGCCAGCAGCTTGTTGGGGGACGGCTACACCTTC
cdr3_aa: CASSLLGDGYTF

j_call: TRBJ1-1
v_call: TRBV27
d_call: .
clone_size: .
cdr3_nt: TGTGCCAGCAGTCTAGAGGGGGTGAGTGAAGCTTTCTTT
cdr3_aa: CASSLEGVSEAFF

j_call: TRBJ2-1
v_call: TRBV20-1
d_call: TRBD2
clone_size: few
cdr3_nt: TGCAGTGCTAGAGATAGCGGGAGCTCCTACAATGAGCAGTTCTTC
cdr3_aa: CSARDSGSSYNEQFF

j_call: TRBJ2-7
v_call: TRBV3-1
d_call: TRBD1
clone_size: .
cdr3_nt: TGTGCCAGCAGCTACGGAAGGGGGCCCTACGAGCAGTACTTC
cdr3_aa: CASSYGRGPYEQYF

j_call: TRBJ1-2
v_call: TRBV7-8
d_call: .
clone_size: many
cdr3_nt: TGTGCCAGCAGCTTAACAGGGTCTGACTATGGCTACACCTTC
cdr3_aa: CASSLTGSDYGYTF

j_call: TRBJ1-2
v_call: TRBV20-1
d_call: .
clone_size: few
cdr3_nt: TGCAGTGCAGACAACCTGGGGGATGGCTACACCTTC
cdr3_aa: CSADNLGDGYTF

j_call: TRBJ2-2
v_call: TRBV7-9
d_call: .
clone_size: .
cdr3_nt: TGTGCCAGCAGCCCTACAGGTGGAGGCGGGGAGCTGTTTTTT
cdr3_aa: CASSPTGGGGELFF

j_call: TRBJ1-5
v_call: TRBV20-1
d_call: TRBD1
clone_size: .
cdr3_nt: TGCAGTGCTAGAGAAGGACAGGGGGCAAATCAGCCCCAGCATTTT
cdr3_aa: CSAREGQGANQPQHF

j_call: TRBJ2-5
v_call: TRBV4-2
d_call: .
clone_size: .
cdr3_nt: TGTGCCAGCAGCCAAGAAGCCGTGGGGATTCGAGAGACCCAGTACTTC
cdr3_aa: CASSQEAVGIRETQYF

j_call: TRBJ2-1
v_call: TRBV9
d_call: .
clone_size: .
cdr3_nt: TGTGCCAGCAGCGCTGATGGACGCCAGCAGTTCTTC
cdr3_aa: CASSADGRQQFF

j_call: TRBJ1-5
v_call: TRBV6-6
d_call: TRBD1
clone_size: .
cdr3_nt: TGTGCCAGCAGTGGAGGGACAGGGGTTCAGCCCCAGCATTTT
cdr3_aa: CASSGGTGVQPQHF

j_call: TRBJ2-7
v_call: TRBV29-1
d_call: .
clone_size: few
cdr3_nt: TGCAGCGTTGAAGGGGGGCAGGGGAGCTCCTACGAGCAGTACTTC
cdr3_aa: CSVEGGQGSSYEQYF

j_call: TRBJ1-2
v_call: TRBV5-1
d_call: .
clone_size: few
cdr3_nt: TGCGCCAGCAGCTTGGATCTCCTGGGACCTGTCTATGGCTACACCTTC
cdr3_aa: CASSLDLLGPVYGYTF

j_call: TRBJ2-3
v_call: TRBV12-3/TRBV12-4
d_call: TRBD2
clone_size: many
cdr3_nt: TGTGCCAGCAGTTTGGGACTAGGGTTCGATACGCAGTATTTT
cdr3_aa: CASSLGLGFDTQYF

j_call: TRBJ2-1
v_call: TRBV7-8
d_call: TRBD1
clone_size: .
cdr3_nt: TGTGCCAGCAGCTTAGCGTACAGGGGGGCGGGCAATGAGCAGTTCTTC
cdr3_aa: CASSLAYRGAGNEQFF

j_call: TRBJ2-2
v_call: TRBV29-1
d_call: .
clone_size: .
cdr3_nt: TGCAGCGTTGAAGTTCGGGGACAGAACACCGGGGAGCTGTTTTTT
cdr3_aa: CSVEVRGQNTGELFF

j_call: TRBJ2-3
v_call: TRBV25-1
d_call: TRBD1
clone_size: .
cdr3_nt: TGTGCCAGCAGTGTTTCGGGTGGTGGAGTTGGGGACAGGGGGCTACATACGCAGTATTTT
cdr3_aa: CASSVSGGGVGDRGLHTQYF

j_call: TRBJ1-5
v_call: TRBV7-9
d_call: .
clone_size: few
cdr3_nt: TGTGCCAGCAGCGGGATGGTTGGCAATCAGCCCCAGCATTTT
cdr3_aa: CASSGMVGNQPQHF

j_call: TRBJ2-1
v_call: TRBV7-3
d_call: .
clone_size: .
cdr3_nt: TGTGCCAGCAGCTTAGGGCTAGGCGGCTACAATGAGCAGTTCTTC
cdr3_aa: CASSLGLGGYNEQFF

j_call: TRBJ2-7
v_call: TRBV4-2
d_call: TRBD2
clone_size: few
cdr3_nt: TGTGCCAGCAGCCAAGATACTAGCGGGGGGACGGGTACTTACGAGCAGTACTTC
cdr3_aa: CASSQDTSGGTGTYEQYF

j_call: TRBJ1-5
v_call: TRBV20-1
d_call: .
clone_size: few
cdr3_nt: TGCAGTGCTAGAGATGCGAGGGGGGGTCAGCCCCAGCATTTT
cdr3_aa: CSARDARGGQPQHF

j_call: TRBJ2-5
v_call: TRBV7-2
d_call: TRBD2
clone_size: .
cdr3_nt: TGTGCCAGCAGCAGAGGGACTAGCGGGGGAGGTAGAGAGACCCAGTACTTC
cdr3_aa: CASSRGTSGGGRETQYF

j_call: TRBJ1-3
v_call: TRBV6-1
d_call: TRBD1
clone_size: few
cdr3_nt: TGTGCCAGCAGTGAGACAGGGAGTGGAAACACCATATATTTT
cdr3_aa: CASSETGSGNTIYF

j_call: TRBJ2-3
v_call: TRBV12-3/TRBV12-4
d_call: .
clone_size: many
cdr3_nt: TGTGCCAGCAGTCGTCTTGGGGCGGCCACGAATTTT
cdr3_aa: CASSRLGAATNF

j_call: TRBJ2-5
v_call: TRBV20-1
d_call: .
clone_size: few
cdr3_nt: TGCAGTGCTAGAGATCAGGGTAGACAGACCCAGTACTTC
cdr3_aa: CSARDQGRQTQYF

j_call: TRBJ2-3
v_call: TRBV6-5
d_call: .
clone_size: .
cdr3_nt: TGTGCCAGCAGTTCCGGGGGCACAGATACGCAGTATTTT
cdr3_aa: CASSSGGTDTQYF

j_call: TRBJ2-4
v_call: TRBV4-1
d_call: .
clone_size: .
cdr3_nt: TGCGCCAGCAGCCAAGGGCCCGGAGACATTCAGTACTTC
cdr3_aa: CASSQGPGDIQYF

j_call: TRBJ2-2
v_call: TRBV3-1
d_call: .
clone_size: few
cdr3_nt: TGTGCCAGCAGCCAAGTTCAAGGGACCGGGGAGCTGTTTTTT
cdr3_aa: CASSQVQGTGELFF

j_call: TRBJ2-5
v_call: TRBV7-2
d_call: .
clone_size: many
cdr3_nt: TGTGCCAGCAGCTTTGGAGGGGCGGGTGAGACCCAGTACTTC
cdr3_aa: CASSFGGAGETQYF